This TCR beta chain derives from a study of blood T cells in healthy people across ages. The V and J ends lost 4 bases and 5 bases respectively, with 7 bases between them. CDR1 and CDR2 from the germline V gene are SEHNR and FQNEAQ (reference sequence). The CDR3 has 12 residues. Isolation of PBMCs gave at least 6.5 million cells per sample. A second PCR, run for roughly 7 to 11 cycles, used a sample-barcoded 5' primer plus a J-beta primer mix. Using its own MiXCR run on the 5' RACE reads, TCRdb lists one record per CDR3 protein. This table has approximately 820,000 distinct CDR3 sequences, 40% to 50% appearing once.

This chain connects TRBV7-9 to TRBJ2-3; D gene ambiguous. Input material: blood. The sequence derives from a man aged 55-75 years in good health. The CDR3 loop is CASSSVLDTQYF. The CDR3 nucleotides are TGTGCCAGCAGCTCCGTATTAGATACGCAGTATTTT.